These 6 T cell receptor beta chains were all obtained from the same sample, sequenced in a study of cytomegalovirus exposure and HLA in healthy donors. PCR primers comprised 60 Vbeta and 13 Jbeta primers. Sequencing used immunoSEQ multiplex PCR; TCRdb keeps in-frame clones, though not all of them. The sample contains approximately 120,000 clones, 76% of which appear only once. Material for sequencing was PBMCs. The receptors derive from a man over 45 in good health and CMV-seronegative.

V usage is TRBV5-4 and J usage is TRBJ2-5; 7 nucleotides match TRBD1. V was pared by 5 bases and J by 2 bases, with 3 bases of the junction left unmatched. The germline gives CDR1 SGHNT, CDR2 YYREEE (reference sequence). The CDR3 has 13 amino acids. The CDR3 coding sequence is TGTGCCAGCAGGGACAGGTTTCAAGAGACCCAGTACTTC. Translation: CASRDRFQETQYF.

The CDR3 reads CAISEVLAGAASTDTQYF. DNA for the CDR3: TGTGCCATCAGTGAGGTGTTAGCGGGGGCCGCTAGCACAGATACGCAGTATTTT. The V call is TRBV10-3, the J call TRBJ2-3; 9 positions match TRBD2. The germline gives CDR1 ENHRY, CDR2 SYGVKD. The CDR3 runs 18 residues. The junction had 9 bases not matched to a gene; V was cut back by 2 bases and J by 0 bases.

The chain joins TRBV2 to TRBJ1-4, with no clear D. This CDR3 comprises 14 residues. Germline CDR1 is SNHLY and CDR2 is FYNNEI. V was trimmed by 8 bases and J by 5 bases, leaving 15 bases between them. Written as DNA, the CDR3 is TGTGCCAGCTCTGGCCGATCGCCGAATGAAAAACTGTTTTTT. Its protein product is CASSGRSPNEKLFF.

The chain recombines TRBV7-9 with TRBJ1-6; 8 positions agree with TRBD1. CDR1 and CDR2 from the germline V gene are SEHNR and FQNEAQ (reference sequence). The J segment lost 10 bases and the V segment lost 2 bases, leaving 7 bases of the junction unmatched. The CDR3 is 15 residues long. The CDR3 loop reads CASSLTLDRGSPLHF. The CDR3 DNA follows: TGTGCCAGCAGCTTAACCCTTGACAGGGGATCACCCCTCCACTTT.

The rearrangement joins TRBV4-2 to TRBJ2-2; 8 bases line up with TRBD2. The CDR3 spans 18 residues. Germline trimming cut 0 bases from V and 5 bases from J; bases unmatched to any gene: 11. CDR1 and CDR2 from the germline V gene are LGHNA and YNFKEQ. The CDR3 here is CASSQDPSGGPRTGELFF. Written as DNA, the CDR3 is TGTGCCAGCAGCCAAGATCCTTCGGGGGGGCCCCGAACCGGGGAGCTGTTTTTT.

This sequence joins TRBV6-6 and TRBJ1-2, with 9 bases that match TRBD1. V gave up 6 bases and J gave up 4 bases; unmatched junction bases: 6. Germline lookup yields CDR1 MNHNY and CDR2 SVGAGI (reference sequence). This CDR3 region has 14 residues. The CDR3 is CASSPGQGPYGYTF. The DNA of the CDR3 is TGTGCCAGCAGCCCGGGACAGGGCCCCTATGGCTACACCTTC.